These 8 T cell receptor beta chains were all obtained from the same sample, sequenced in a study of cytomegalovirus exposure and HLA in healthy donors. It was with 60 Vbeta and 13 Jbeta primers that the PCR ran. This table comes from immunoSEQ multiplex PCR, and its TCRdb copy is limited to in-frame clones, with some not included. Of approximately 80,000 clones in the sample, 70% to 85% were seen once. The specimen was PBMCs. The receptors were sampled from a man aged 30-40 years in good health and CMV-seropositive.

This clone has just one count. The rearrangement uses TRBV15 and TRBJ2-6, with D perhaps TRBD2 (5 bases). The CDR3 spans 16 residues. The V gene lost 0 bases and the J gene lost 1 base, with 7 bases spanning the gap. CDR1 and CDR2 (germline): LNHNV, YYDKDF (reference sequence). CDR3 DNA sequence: TGTGCCACCAGCAGAGAACCGGGATCTGGGGCCAACGTCCTGACTTTC. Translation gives CATSREPGSGANVLTF.

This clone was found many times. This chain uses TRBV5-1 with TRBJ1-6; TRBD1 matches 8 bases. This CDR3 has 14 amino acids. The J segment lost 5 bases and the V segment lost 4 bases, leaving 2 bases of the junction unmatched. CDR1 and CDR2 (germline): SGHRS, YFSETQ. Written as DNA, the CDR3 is TGCGCCAGCAGCCTGGGACAGGATAATTCACCCCTCCACTTT. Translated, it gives CASSLGQDNSPLHF.

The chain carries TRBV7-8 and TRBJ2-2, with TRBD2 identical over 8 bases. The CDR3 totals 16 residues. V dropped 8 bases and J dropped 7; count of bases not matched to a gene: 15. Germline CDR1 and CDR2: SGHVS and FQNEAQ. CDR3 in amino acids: CASPRVAGNQGGELFF. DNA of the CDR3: TGTGCCAGCCCCCGAGTAGCGGGGAATCAGGGCGGGGAGCTGTTTTTT. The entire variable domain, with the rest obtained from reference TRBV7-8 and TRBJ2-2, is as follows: GAGVSQSPRYKVAKRGQDVALRCDPISGHVSLFWYQQALGQGPEFLTYFQNEAQLDKSGLPSDRFFAERPEGSVSTLKIQRTQQEDSAVYLCASPRVAGNQGGELFFGEGSRLTVL.

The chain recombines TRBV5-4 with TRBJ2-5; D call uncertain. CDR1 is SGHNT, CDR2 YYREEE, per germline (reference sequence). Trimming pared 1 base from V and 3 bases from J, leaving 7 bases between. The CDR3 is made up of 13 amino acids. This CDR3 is CASSLTVEETQYF. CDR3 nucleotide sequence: TGTGCCAGCAGCTTGACGGTCGAAGAGACCCAGTACTTC.

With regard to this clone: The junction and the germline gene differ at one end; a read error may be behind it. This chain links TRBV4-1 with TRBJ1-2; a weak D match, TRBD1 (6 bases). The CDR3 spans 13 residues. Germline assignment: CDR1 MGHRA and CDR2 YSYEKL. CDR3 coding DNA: TGCGCCAGCAGCCAAGAGGGACATGGTGGCTACCCCTTC. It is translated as CASSQEGHGGYPF.

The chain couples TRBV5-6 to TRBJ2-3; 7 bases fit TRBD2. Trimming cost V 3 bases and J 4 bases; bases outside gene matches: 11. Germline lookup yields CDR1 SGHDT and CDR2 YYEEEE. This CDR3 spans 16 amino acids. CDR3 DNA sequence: TGTGCCAGCAGCTGGACCGCAGCGGGACTCGCAGATACGCAGTATTTT. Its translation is CASSWTAAGLADTQYF.

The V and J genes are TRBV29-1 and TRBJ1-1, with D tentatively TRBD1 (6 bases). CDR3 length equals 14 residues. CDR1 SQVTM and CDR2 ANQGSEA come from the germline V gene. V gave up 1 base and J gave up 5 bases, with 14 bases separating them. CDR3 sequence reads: CSVEAPGQTTEAFF. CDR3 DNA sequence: TGCAGCGTTGAAGCACCGGGACAAACGACTGAAGCTTTCTTT.

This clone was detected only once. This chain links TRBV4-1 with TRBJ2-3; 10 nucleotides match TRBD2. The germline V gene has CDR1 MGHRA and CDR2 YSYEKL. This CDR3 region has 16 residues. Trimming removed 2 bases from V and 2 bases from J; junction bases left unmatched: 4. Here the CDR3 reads CASSQLLAGNTDTQYF. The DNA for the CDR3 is TGCGCCAGCAGCCAATTACTAGCGGGAAACACAGATACGCAGTATTTT.